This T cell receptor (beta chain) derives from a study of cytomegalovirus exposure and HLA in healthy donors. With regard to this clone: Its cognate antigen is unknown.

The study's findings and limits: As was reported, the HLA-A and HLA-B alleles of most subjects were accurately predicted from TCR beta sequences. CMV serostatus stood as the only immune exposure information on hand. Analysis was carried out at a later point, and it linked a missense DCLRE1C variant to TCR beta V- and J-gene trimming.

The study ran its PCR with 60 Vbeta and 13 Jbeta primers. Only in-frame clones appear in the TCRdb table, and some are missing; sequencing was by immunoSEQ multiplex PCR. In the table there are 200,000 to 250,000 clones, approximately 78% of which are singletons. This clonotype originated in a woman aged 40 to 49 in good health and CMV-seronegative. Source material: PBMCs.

The CDR3 DNA sequence: TGTGCCAGCTCACCGGCGAGACTGATGAACACTGAAGCTTTCTTT. It codes for CASSPARLMNTEAFF. The chain recombines TRBV18 with TRBJ1-1, with D unresolved. The V end was cut by 3 bases, the J end by 0 bases, with 11 bases between. Germline V gives CDR1 KGHSH, CDR2 LQKENI. The CDR3 extends over 15 amino acids. The variable domain in full, with the rest retrieved from reference TRBV18 and TRBJ1-1, is NAGVMQNPRHLVRRRGQEARLRCSPMKGHSHVYWYRQLPEEGLKFMVYLQKENIIDESGMPKERFSAEFPKEGPSILRIQQVVRGDSAAYFCASSPARLMNTEAFFGQGTRLTVV.